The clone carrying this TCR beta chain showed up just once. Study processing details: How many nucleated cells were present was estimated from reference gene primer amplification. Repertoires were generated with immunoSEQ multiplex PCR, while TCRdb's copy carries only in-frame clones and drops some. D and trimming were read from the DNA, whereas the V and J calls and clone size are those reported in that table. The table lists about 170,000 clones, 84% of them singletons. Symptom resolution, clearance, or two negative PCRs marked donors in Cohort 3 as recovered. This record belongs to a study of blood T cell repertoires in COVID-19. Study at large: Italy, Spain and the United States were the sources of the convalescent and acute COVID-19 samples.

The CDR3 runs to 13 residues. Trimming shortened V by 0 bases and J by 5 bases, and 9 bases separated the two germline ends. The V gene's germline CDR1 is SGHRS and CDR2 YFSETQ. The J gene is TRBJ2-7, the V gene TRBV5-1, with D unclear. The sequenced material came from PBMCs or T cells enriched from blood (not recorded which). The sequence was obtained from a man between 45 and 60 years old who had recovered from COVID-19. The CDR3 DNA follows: TGCGCCAGCAGCTTGGGGGCGAAGGACGAGCAGTACTTC. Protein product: CASSLGAKDEQYF. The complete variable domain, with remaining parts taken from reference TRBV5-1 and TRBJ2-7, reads KAGVTQTPRYLIKTRGQQVTLSCSPISGHRSVSWYQQTPGQGLQFLFEYFSETQRNKGNFPGRFSGRQFSNSRSEMNVSTLELGDSALYLCASSLGAKDEQYFGPGTRLTVT.